Listed below are T cell receptor beta chains from one sample, sequenced in a study of technical replicates of blood from a few donors. Sequencing was performed with immunoSEQ multiplex PCR; in TCRdb, only in-frame clones are kept and a portion is missing. The table has around 80,000 clones, roughly 94% seen once. The source material was T cells isolated from PBMCs. These receptors all come from a human donor in good health. The CDR3 runs from the conserved cysteine through the conserved F or W. D genes are given only for firm matches. Rows may omit the clone size; those that give it use once, few, many or a size class.

TRBD1	TRBJ1-2	14	TRBV18	.	TGTGCCAGCTCACCGGACAGGGGGCCTTATGGCTACACCTTC	CASSPDRGPYGYTF
.	TRBJ2-7	12	TRBV11-2	.	TGTGCCAGCAGCTTAATCGCGAACGAGCAGTACTTC	CASSLIANEQYF
.	TRBJ2-2	13	TRBV5-8	once	TGTGCCAGCAGCTTAGGGGTCGGCGGGGAGCTGTTTTTT	CASSLGVGGELFF
.	TRBJ2-7	14	TRBV7-2	.	TGTGCCAGCAGCTTGGAGGGGATTTACTACGAGCAGTACTTC	CASSLEGIYYEQYF
.	TRBJ1-4	13	TRBV6-5	.	TGTGCCAGCAGGGCCCCTGCTAATGAAAAACTGTTTTTT	CASRAPANEKLFF
TRBD1	TRBJ1-2	13	TRBV28	.	TGTGCCAGCAGTTTAACAGGGGGCGGAAGTGAAATCTTC	CASSLTGGGSEIF
TRBD2	TRBJ2-1	15	TRBV30	.	TGTGCCTGGCGGGGACTAGCGGGAAGATTGGATGAGCAGTTCTTC	CAWRGLAGRLDEQFF
TRBD1	TRBJ2-3	19	TRBV2	.	TGTGCCAGCAGGGCAACCGGGACAGGGGACGGGACTACCACAGATACGCAGTATTTT	CASRATGTGDGTTTDTQYF
.	TRBJ1-1	14	TRBV6-5	.	TGTGCCAGCAGTTCCTTAGCTGAGAACACTGAAGCTTTCTTT	CASSSLAENTEAFF
TRBD1	TRBJ2-7	16	TRBV4-1	.	TGCGCCAGCAGCCAAAGTCCCGGGACAGGGATCTACGAGCAGTACTTC	CASSQSPGTGIYEQYF
TRBD1	TRBJ1-5	13	TRBV7-6	.	TGTGCCAGCAGCCGTGACAGGGGAGAGCCCCAGCATTTT	CASSRDRGEPQHF
.	TRBJ2-7	17	TRBV6-1	.	TGTGCCAGCAGTGAACTATTAGGGCCTAGGGGGAAGAACGAGCAGTACTTC	CASSELLGPRGKNEQYF
TRBD2	TRBJ2-3	15	TRBV25-1	.	TGTGCCAGCACCCCGACTAGCGGATACACAGATACGCAGTATTTT	CASTPTSGYTDTQYF
.	TRBJ2-3	14	TRBV27	.	TGTGCCAGCAGCACCAGGGTTTTCACAGATACGCAGTATTTT	CASSTRVFTDTQYF
.	TRBJ1-1	14	TRBV7-3	.	TGTGCCAGCAGCTTACAGGGAATGAACACTGAAGCTTTCTTT	CASSLQGMNTEAFF
.	TRBJ1-1	13	TRBV30	.	TGTGCCTGGAGTTACAGGGTGAACACTGAAGCTTTCTTT	CAWSYRVNTEAFF
TRBD1	TRBJ2-1	16	TRBV11-2	.	TGTGCCAGCAGCTTAGATGGGACAGGGGTATACAATGAGCAGTTCTTC	CASSLDGTGVYNEQFF
.	TRBJ2-7	15	TRBV4-3	.	TGCGCCAGCAGCCAAGATCGTCAGTTTCCCTACGAGCAGTACTTC	CASSQDRQFPYEQYF
TRBD2	TRBJ2-1	15	TRBV9	.	TGTGCCAGCAGCGTTAGCGGGACGACCTACAATGAGCAGTTCTTC	CASSVSGTTYNEQFF
.	TRBJ2-3	17	TRBV6-1	once	TGTGCCAGCAGTGAACTCCCGAGCGGCCTTGCGGAGTATACGCAGTATTTT	CASSELPSGLAEYTQYF
TRBD1	TRBJ2-3	15	TRBV7-9	once	TGTGCCAGCAGCACCCGGGACAGGGTTTCAGATACGCAGTATTTT	CASSTRDRVSDTQYF
.	TRBJ2-1	14	TRBV7-3	.	TGTGCCAGCAGCTTGGTCGGGAGTTACAATGAGCAGTTCTTC	CASSLVGSYNEQFF
.	TRBJ2-2	15	TRBV6-1	once	TGTGCCAGCAGCGACGTGGCAGGTTTGCGCGGGGAGCTGTTTTTT	CASSDVAGLRGELFF
TRBD1	TRBJ2-5	16	TRBV7-2	.	TGTGCCAGCAGCCTCAGCCCCGGACAGGGTCAAGAGACCCAGTACTTC	CASSLSPGQGQETQYF
.	TRBJ1-1	12	TRBV6-1	.	TGTGCCAGCAGTTATACAAGTGCTGAAGCTTTCTTT	CASSYTSAEAFF
TRBD2	TRBJ2-7	16	TRBV2	once	TGTGCCAGCAGTGTCTTTAGCGGGAGGGGCCTCTACGAGCAGTACTTC	CASSVFSGRGLYEQYF
.	TRBJ2-1	15	TRBV7-9	.	TGTGCCACCGGATTAAGGGGCGAAATCTACAATGAGCAGTTCTTC	CATGLRGEIYNEQFF
.	TRBJ2-7	12	TRBV29-1	once	TGCAGCGTTCTAGACACCGAGGGCGAGCAGTACTTC	CSVLDTEGEQYF
TRBD1	TRBJ1-2	14	TRBV25-1	.	TGTGCCAGCAGTGACCCCGACAGGGGCTATGGCTACACCTTC	CASSDPDRGYGYTF
.	TRBJ2-7	13	TRBV5-1	.	TGCGCCAGCAGCTTCTTTAGTCCTGACGAGCAGTACTTC	CASSFFSPDEQYF
.	TRBJ1-3	12	TRBV29-1	.	TGCAGCGTTGACGGGGGTGGAAACACCATATATTTT	CSVDGGGNTIYF
.	TRBJ2-2	17	TRBV7-9	once	TGTGCCAGCAGCTTAGCAGACGCAGGATCGAACACCGGGGAGCTGTTTTTT	CASSLADAGSNTGELFF
TRBD1	TRBJ1-5	15	TRBV25-1	.	TGTGCCAGCAGAGGGGACAGGGAGTTTAATCAGCCCCAGCATTTT	CASRGDREFNQPQHF
TRBD2	TRBJ2-7	16	TRBV4-3	.	TGCGCCAGCAGCGTACAAGGTGGCGGGAGTAACAACGAGCAGTACTTC	CASSVQGGGSNNEQYF
.	TRBJ2-1	17	TRBV5-1	once	TGCGCCAGCAGCTCGGCGGAGACCTTGAGCTCCTACAATGAGCAGTTCTTC	CASSSAETLSSYNEQFF
.	TRBJ1-2	11	TRBV6-5	.	TGTGCCAGCGGACAGAACTATGGCTACACCTTC	CASGQNYGYTF
TRBD2	TRBJ2-2	16	TRBV4-2	.	TGTGCCAGCAGAATGACTAGCGGGAGGGCCGGCGGGGAGCTGTTTTTT	CASRMTSGRAGGELFF
TRBD2	TRBJ2-2	15	TRBV7-9	.	TGTGCCAGCAGCCTAGCGGGCGCGAACACCGGGGAGCTGTTTTTT	CASSLAGANTGELFF
.	TRBJ2-7	15	TRBV12-5	.	TGTGCTAGTGGTTTGGTAAGGGGGTACCCCTACGAGCAGTACTTC	CASGLVRGYPYEQYF
.	TRBJ2-7	11	TRBV5-1	.	TGCGCCAGCAGCTTGGGCTATGAGCAGTACTTC	CASSLGYEQYF
TRBD1	TRBJ1-2	15	TRBV7-2	.	TGTGCCAGCAGCCCCTTAGGACAGGGGAGCTATGGCTACACCTTC	CASSPLGQGSYGYTF
TRBD1	TRBJ2-5	14	TRBV5-5	.	TGTGCCAGCAGCTTATGGGACAGCCAAGAGACCCAGTACTTC	CASSLWDSQETQYF
.	TRBJ1-6	14	TRBV30	.	TGTGCCTGGAGATGGAGGCAGTTAGAGTCACCCCTCCACTTT	CAWRWRQLESPLHF
.	TRBJ1-5	15	TRBV6-5	.	TGTGCCAGCAGTCCACAGGGTTTGCGCAATCAGCCCCAGCATTTT	CASSPQGLRNQPQHF
.	TRBJ2-1	13	TRBV28	.	TGTGCCAGCAGTTTATACTTAAACAATGAGCAGTTCTTC	CASSLYLNNEQFF
TRBD2	TRBJ2-7	15	TRBV7-8	once	TGTGCCAGCAGCTTATTAACTAGCGGGATCTACGAGCAGTACTTC	CASSLLTSGIYEQYF